This T cell receptor (beta chain) was sequenced during a study of T cell changes during pregnancy in multiple sclerosis. The CDR3 is 19 residues long. Germline V gene lookup returns CDR1 LGHNA and CDR2 YSLEER. Trimming pared 1 base from V and 1 base from J, leaving 19 bases between. Some clones are missing from TCRdb's copy, which holds only in-frame ones; the method was immunoSEQ multiplex PCR. The sample lists tens of thousands of clones, over 75% occurring once. This clonotype originated in a female donor with multiple sclerosis, enrolled in a pregnancy study. V gene TRBV4-3 combines with J gene TRBJ2-2; a weak D match, TRBD1 (5 bases). Sequencing used CD8+ T cells from peripheral blood mononuclear cells, obtained in the first trimester of pregnancy. DNA for the CDR3: TGCGCCAGCAGCCAAGCCCGGCCCTCGACAGAACAGAACACCGGGGAGCTGTTTTTT. Residues: CASSQARPSTEQNTGELFF.